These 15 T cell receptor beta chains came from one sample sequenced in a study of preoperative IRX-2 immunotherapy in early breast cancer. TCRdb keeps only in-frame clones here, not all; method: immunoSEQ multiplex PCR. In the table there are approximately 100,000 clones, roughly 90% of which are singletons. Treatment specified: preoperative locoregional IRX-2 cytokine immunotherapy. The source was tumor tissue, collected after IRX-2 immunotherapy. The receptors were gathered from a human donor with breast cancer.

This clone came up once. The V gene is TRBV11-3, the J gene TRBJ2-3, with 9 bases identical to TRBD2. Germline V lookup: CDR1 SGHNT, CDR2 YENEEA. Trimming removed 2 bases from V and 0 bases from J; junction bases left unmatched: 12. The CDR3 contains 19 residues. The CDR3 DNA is TGTGCCAGCAGCTTAAGAGCTAGCGGGGACTGGGGGAGCACAGATACGCAGTATTTT. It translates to CASSLRASGDWGSTDTQYF.

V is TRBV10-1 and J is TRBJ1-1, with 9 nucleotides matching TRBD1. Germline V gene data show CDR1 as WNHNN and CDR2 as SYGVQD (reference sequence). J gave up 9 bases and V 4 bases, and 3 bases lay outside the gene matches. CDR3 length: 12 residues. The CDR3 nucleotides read TGCGCCAGCAGTGGGGGACAGGGTAAAGCTTTCTTT. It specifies CASSGGQGKAFF.

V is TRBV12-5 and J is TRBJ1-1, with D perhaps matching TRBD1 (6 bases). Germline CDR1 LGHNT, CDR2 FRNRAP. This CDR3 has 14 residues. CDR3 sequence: CASQLTGRNTEAFF. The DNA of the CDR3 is TGTGCCAGCCAACTAACAGGGAGGAACACTGAAGCTTTCTTT. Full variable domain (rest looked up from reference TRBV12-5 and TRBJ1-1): DARVTQTPRHKVTEMGQEVTMRCQPILGHNTVFWYRQTMMQGLELLAYFRNRAPLDDSGMPKDRFSAEMPDATLATLKIQPSEPRDSAVYFCASQLTGRNTEAFFGQGTRLTVV.

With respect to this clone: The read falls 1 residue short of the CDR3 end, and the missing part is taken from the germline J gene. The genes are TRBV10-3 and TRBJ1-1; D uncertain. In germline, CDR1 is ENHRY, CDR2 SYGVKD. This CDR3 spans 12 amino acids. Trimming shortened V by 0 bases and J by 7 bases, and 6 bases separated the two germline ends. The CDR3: CAISESWGEAFF. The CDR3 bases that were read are TGTGCCATCAGTGAGTCATGGGGTGAAGCTTTC.

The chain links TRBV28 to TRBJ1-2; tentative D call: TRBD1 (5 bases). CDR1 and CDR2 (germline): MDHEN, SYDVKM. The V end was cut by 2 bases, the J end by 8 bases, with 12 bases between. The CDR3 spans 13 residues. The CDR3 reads CASSLQGFSGYTF. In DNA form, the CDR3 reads TGTGCCAGCAGTTTACAGGGATTCAGCGGCTACACCTTC.

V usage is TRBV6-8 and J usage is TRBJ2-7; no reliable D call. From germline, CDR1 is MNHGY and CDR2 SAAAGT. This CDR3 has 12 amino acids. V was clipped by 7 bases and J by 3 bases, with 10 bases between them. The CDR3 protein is CASTGVFYEQYF. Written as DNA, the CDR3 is TGTGCCAGCACCGGAGTCTTCTACGAGCAGTACTTC.

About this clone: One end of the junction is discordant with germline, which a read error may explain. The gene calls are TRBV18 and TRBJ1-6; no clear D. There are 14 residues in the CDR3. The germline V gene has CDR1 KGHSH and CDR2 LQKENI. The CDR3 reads CANSHVAENSPLHF. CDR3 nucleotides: TGTGCCAACTCACACGTAGCGGAGAATTCACCCCTCCACTTT.

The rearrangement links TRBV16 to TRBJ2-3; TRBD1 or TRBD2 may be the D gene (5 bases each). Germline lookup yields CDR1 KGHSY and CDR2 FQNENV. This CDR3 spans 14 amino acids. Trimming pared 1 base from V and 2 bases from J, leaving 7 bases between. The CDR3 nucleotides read TGTGCCAGCAGCCAATGGGGACCCACAGATACGCAGTATTTT. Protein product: CASSQWGPTDTQYF. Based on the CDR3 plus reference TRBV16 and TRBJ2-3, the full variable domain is GEEVAQTPKHLVRGEGQKAKLYCAPIKGHSYVFWYQQVLKNEFKFLISFQNENVFDETGMPKERFSAKCLPNSPCSLEIQATKLEDSAVYFCASSQWGPTDTQYFGPGTRLTVL.

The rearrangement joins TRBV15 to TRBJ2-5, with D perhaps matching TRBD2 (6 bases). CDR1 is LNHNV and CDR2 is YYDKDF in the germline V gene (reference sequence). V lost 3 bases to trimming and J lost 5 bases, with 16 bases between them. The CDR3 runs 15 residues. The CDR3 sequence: CATSRGLTREETQYF. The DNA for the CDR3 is TGTGCCACCAGCAGGGGACTCACAAGGGAGGAGACCCAGTACTTC. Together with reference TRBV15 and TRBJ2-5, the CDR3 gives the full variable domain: DAMVIQNPRYQVTQFGKPVTLSCSQTLNHNVMYWYQQKSSQAPKLLFHYYDKDFNNEADTPDNFQSRRPNTSFCFLDIRSPGLGDTAMYLCATSRGLTREETQYFGPGTRLLVL.

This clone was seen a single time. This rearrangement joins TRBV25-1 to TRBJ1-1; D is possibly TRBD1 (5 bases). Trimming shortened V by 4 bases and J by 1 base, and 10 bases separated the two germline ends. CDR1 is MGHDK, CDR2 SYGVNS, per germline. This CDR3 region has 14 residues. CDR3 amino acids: CASSVLGANTEAFF. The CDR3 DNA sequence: TGTGCCAGCAGTGTATTAGGGGCGAACACTGAAGCTTTCTTT.

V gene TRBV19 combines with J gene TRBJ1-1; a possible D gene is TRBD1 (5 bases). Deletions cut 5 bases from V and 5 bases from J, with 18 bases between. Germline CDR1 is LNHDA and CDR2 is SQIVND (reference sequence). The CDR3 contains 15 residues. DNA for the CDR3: TGTGCCAGTAGTCCATCAGAGAAGGGGCGGACTGAAGCTTTCTTT. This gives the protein CASSPSEKGRTEAFF.

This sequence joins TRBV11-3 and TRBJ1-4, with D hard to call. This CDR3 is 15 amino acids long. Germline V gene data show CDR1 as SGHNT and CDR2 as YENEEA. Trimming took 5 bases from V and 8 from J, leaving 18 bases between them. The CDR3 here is CASSPKDIRGEKLFF. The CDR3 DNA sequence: TGTGCCAGCAGCCCGAAAGATATCCGTGGGGAAAAACTGTTTTTT. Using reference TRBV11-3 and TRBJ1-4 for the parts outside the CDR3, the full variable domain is EAGVVQSPRYKIIEKKQPVAFWCNPISGHNTLYWYLQNLGQGPELLIRYENEEAVDDSQLPKDRFSAERLKGVDSTLKIQPAELGDSAVYLCASSPKDIRGEKLFFGSGTQLSVL.

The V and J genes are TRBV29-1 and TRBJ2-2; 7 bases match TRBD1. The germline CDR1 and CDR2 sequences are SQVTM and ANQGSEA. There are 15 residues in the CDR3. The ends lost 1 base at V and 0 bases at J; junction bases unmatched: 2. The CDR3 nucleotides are TGCAGCGTTGAAGCCGGGACAGCGAACACCGGGGAGCTGTTTTTT. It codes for CSVEAGTANTGELFF.

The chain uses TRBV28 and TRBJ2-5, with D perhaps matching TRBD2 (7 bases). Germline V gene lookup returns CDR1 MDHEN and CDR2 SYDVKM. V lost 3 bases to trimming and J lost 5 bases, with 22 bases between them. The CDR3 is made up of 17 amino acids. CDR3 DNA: TGTGCCAGCAGTTTCTTAAGTGGGGGGGGCCTCGGCGAGACCCAGTACTTC. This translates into CASSFLSGGGLGETQYF.

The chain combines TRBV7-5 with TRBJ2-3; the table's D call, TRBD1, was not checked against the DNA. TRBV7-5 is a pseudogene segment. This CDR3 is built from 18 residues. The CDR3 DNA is TGTGCCAGCAGCCGCCGGCTAACGAGACAGGGGGGCACAGATACGCAGTATTTT. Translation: CASSRRLTRQGGTDTQYF.